A single sample is the source of the 14 T cell receptor beta chains below, sequenced in a study of PD-L1 blockade in urothelial cancer (dated by TCRdb to the late 2010s). Interpreted using the paper, the time point label stands for: pretreatment peripheral blood. Library construction relied on the immunoSEQ multiplex PCR assay. In its TCRdb copy, this immuneACCESS table keeps in-frame sequences only and misses some clones. Where compared with another copy, unresolved V genes explain less than half of these, and the others have no known cause. This sample gives about 56,000 clones in total; roughly 87% of them show up just once. The ten largest clonotypes hold 15% to 19% of the sample. The sample was PBMCs, taken around atezolizumab (anti-PD-L1) treatment. The receptors here all came from a man aged 65-85 years with urothelial cancer.

This clone was detected only once. The chain combines TRBV5-1 with TRBJ2-6; possibly TRBD1 for D (5 bases). The CDR3 length is 18 residues. Trimming removed 4 bases from V and 0 bases from J, with 17 bases in between. Per germline, CDR1 SGHRS and CDR2 YFSETQ. For the CDR3, the DNA is TGCGCCAGCAGCCCGGGCTGGGGCCTGAGCTCTGGGGCCAACGTCCTGACTTTC. Translated, it gives CASSPGWGLSSGANVLTF.

The chain joins TRBV5-1 to TRBJ2-7, with TRBD1 identical over 7 bases. This CDR3 has 16 residues. The V and J ends lost 2 bases and 3 bases, in that order; junction bases with no gene match: 11. CDR1 SGHRS and CDR2 YFSETQ come from the germline V gene. The CDR3, as DNA: TGCGCCAGCAGCTTCTTGACCGGGACAGAAAACTACGAGCAGTACTTC. Protein product: CASSFLTGTENYEQYF.

The chain uses TRBV6-5 and TRBJ1-3; 7 bases fit TRBD1. V dropped 2 bases and J dropped 1; count of bases not matched to a gene: 2. CDR3 size: 15 residues. Germline V gene sequence: CDR1 MNHEY, CDR2 SVGAGI. The CDR3 spells CASSYRGLSGNTIYF. CDR3 DNA sequence: TGTGCCAGCAGTTACAGGGGGCTGTCTGGAAACACCATATATTTT.

This rearrangement joins TRBV9 to TRBJ2-1; D may be TRBD1 (5 bases). CDR1 and CDR2 from the germline V gene are SGDLS and YYNGEE. This CDR3 has 14 residues. V dropped 0 bases and J dropped 9 bases, with 13 bases sitting between them. The CDR3 loop is CASSVAPGQSEQFF. CDR3 DNA: TGTGCCAGCAGCGTAGCTCCAGGGCAAAGTGAGCAGTTCTTC.

The chain joins TRBV5-1 to TRBJ2-5; TRBD1 aligns across 9 bases. The CDR3 is made up of 17 amino acids. After removal of 4 bases from V and 0 bases from J, the junction contained 10 bases not matched to a gene. The germline CDR1 and CDR2 sequences are SGHRS and YFSETQ. CDR3 region: CASSPMPGTGYQETQYF. CDR3 nucleotides: TGCGCCAGCAGCCCCATGCCCGGGACAGGGTACCAAGAGACCCAGTACTTC.

The chain employs TRBV28 and TRBJ2-5; weak D call: TRBD2 (5 bases). Trimming removed 2 bases from V and 7 bases from J, with 11 bases in between. CDR1 and CDR2 from the germline V gene are MDHEN and SYDVKM. This CDR3 has 13 residues. CDR3 in amino acids: CASSLVGELTQYF. CDR3 in DNA: TGTGCCAGCAGTTTAGTGGGAGAGTTGACCCAGTACTTC.

The CDR3 is CASSYAGTRTDTQYF. DNA of the CDR3: TGTGCCAGCAGTTATGCGGGGACTAGGACAGATACGCAGTATTTT. The rearrangement links TRBV6-5 to TRBJ2-3, with 8 bases fitting TRBD2. The V segment lost 3 bases and the J segment 3 bases; nucleotides outside the gene matches: 5. Germline CDR1 and CDR2: MNHEY and SVGAGI. The CDR3 has 15 amino acids.

The rearrangement uses TRBV30 and TRBJ2-7; weak D call: TRBD1 (6 bases). V lost 5 bases and J 7 bases, leaving 9 bases between the germline ends. The CDR3 is 10 amino acids. Per germline, CDR1 GTSNPN and CDR2 SVGIG (reference sequence). CDR3 sequence reads: CAWGRGEQYF. The DNA for the CDR3 is TGTGCCTGGGGAAGGGGGGAGCAGTACTTC.

This sequence joins TRBV2 and TRBJ2-2, with D possibly being TRBD2 (6 bases). Germline V gives CDR1 SNHLY, CDR2 FYNNEI. With 6 bases removed from V and 4 bases from J, the gap between germline ends came to 12 bases. The CDR3 runs to 14 residues. Written as DNA, the CDR3 is TGTGCCAGCAGCCTGATGGAGGGCACCGGGGAGCTGTTTTTT. Translated: CASSLMEGTGELFF. The variable domain in full, completed from reference TRBV2 and TRBJ2-2, reads EPEVTQTPSHQVTQMGQEVILRCVPISNHLYFYWYRQILGQKVEFLVSFYNNEISEKSEIFDDQFSVERPDGSNFTLKIRSTKLEDSAMYFCASSLMEGTGELFFGEGSRLTVL.

The chain carries TRBV7-2 and TRBJ1-2; a weak D match, TRBD1 (6 bases). V lost 0 bases and J 3 bases, leaving 14 bases between the germline ends. Germline CDR1 reads SGHTA; CDR2 reads FQGNSA. The CDR3 runs 16 residues. CDR3 sequence: CASSLAEARGYYGYTF. CDR3 DNA: TGTGCCAGCAGCTTAGCGGAGGCCAGGGGCTACTATGGCTACACCTTC.

The chain combines TRBV5-1 with TRBJ1-1; TRBD1 matches 11 bases. V shed 7 bases and J 2 bases; nucleotides not matched to a gene: 1. The CDR3 runs 13 residues. Germline CDR1 SGHRS, CDR2 YFSETQ. DNA of the CDR3: TGCGCCAGCGGGACAGGGGGAAACACTGAAGCTTTCTTT. This gives the protein CASGTGGNTEAFF.

This chain connects TRBV29-1 to TRBJ2-1, with a weak D call TRBD2 (6 bases). The CDR3 sequence is 14 residues long. The germline gives CDR1 SQVTM, CDR2 ANQGSEA. The ends were cut back, 4 bases at V and 9 bases at J, with 19 bases in the middle. The CDR3 DNA reads TGCAGCGTTGGGGTATCGGGGTTCGGGGGTGAGCAGTTCTTC. It specifies CSVGVSGFGGEQFF.

CDR3 nucleotide sequence: TGTGCCAGCAGCCCCACCGGGACAGGGTCAAAGAATGAGCAGTTCTTC. It is translated as CASSPTGTGSKNEQFF. The chain links TRBV7-8 to TRBJ2-1, with 9 bases fitting TRBD1. There are 16 residues in the CDR3. Germline V gives CDR1 SGHVS, CDR2 FQNEAQ. The trim removed 5 bases at V and 7 bases at J, leaving 12 bases unmatched. The whole variable domain, remainder taken from reference TRBV7-8 and TRBJ2-1, is GAGVSQSPRYKVAKRGQDVALRCDPISGHVSLFWYQQALGQGPEFLTYFQNEAQLDKSGLPSDRFFAERPEGSVSTLKIQRTQQEDSAVYLCASSPTGTGSKNEQFFGPGTRLTVL.

V gene TRBV4-2 combines with J gene TRBJ2-7; a weak D match, TRBD2 (6 bases). CDR3 length: 14 amino acids. Trimming took off 3 bases at V and 4 bases at J, with 13 bases between the two ends. Germline V gene lookup returns CDR1 LGHNA and CDR2 YNFKEQ. Here the CDR3 DNA reads TGTGCCAGCAGCCAGGAGACTAGAGGATACGAGCAGTACTTC. It codes for CASSQETRGYEQYF.